This T cell receptor beta chain stems from a study of vaccination and CD4 T cells after COVID-19. Broader study findings: SARS-CoV-2-reactive clonotypes showed a nonsignificant median rise from roughly 21 to 40.

The study sequenced cultured CD4+ T cell DNA using the Oncomine TCR Beta short-read assay. One entry per CDR3 protein results from TCRdb running MiXCR on the PCR reads. The sample lists fewer than 20,000 distinct CDR3 sequences; approximately 50% were seen once. As for treatment: approximately nine-day PBMC culture with coronavirus spike peptide pools or control peptides (ViraFEST assay). Germline CDR1 reads SGDLS; CDR2 reads YYNGEE. V lost 0 bases and J 2 bases, leaving 14 bases between the germline ends. The CDR3 spans 16 residues. For this clonotype: Antigen: not known.

The gene calls are TRBV9 and TRBJ1-2; D may be TRBD1 (5 bases). Sample: cultured CD4+ T cells from blood, taken after SARS-CoV-2 vaccination. This sequence originates from a human donor with COVID-19. The CDR3 coding sequence is TGTGCCAGCAGCGTAGACGTGGGGACGAAAAACTATGGCTACACCTTC. Amino acids: CASSVDVGTKNYGYTF. Looking up the rest from reference TRBV9 and TRBJ1-2 gives the full variable domain: DSGVTQTPKHLITATGQRVTLRCSPRSGDLSVYWYQQSLDQGLQFLIQYYNGEERAKGNILERFSAQQFPDLHSELNLSSLELGDSALYFCASSVDVGTKNYGYTFGSGTRLTVV.